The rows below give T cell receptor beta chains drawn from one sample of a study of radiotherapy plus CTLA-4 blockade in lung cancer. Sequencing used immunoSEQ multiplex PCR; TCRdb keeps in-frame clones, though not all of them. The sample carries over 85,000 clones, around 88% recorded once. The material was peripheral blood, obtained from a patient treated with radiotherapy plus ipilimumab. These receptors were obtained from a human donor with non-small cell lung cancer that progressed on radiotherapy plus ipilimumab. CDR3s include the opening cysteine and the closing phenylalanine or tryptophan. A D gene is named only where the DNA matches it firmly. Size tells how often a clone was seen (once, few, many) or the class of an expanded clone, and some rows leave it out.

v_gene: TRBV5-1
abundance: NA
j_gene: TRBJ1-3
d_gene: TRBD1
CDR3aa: CASSLGGQDSGNTIYF
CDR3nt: TGCGCCAGCAGCTTGGGGGGACAGGACTCTGGAAACACCATATATTTT

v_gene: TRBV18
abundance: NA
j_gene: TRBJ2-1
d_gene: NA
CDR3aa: CASSRFGVNEQFF
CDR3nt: TGTGCCAGCTCACGGTTTGGGGTCAATGAGCAGTTCTTC

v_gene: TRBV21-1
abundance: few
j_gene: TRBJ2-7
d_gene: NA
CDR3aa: CASSTRDHYEQYF
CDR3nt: TGTGCCAGCAGCACCCGGGACCACTACGAGCAGTACTTC

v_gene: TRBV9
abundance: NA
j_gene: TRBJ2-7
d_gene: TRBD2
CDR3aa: CASSPGGSSYEQYF
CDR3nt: TGTGCCAGCAGCCCCGGGGGGTCCTCCTACGAGCAGTACTTC

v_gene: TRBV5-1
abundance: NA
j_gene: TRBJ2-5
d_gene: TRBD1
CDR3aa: CASSTVQGSETQYF
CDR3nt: TGCGCCAGCAGCACAGTACAGGGGAGTGAGACCCAGTACTTC

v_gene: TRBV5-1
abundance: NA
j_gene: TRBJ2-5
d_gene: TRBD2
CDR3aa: CASSRGTSGEETQYF
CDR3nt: TGCGCCAGCAGCAGAGGGACTAGCGGGGAAGAGACCCAGTACTTC

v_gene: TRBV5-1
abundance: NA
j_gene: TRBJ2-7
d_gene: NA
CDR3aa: CASSLQASVSSYEQYF
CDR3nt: TGCGCCAGCAGCCTGCAAGCTAGCGTAAGCTCCTACGAGCAGTACTTC

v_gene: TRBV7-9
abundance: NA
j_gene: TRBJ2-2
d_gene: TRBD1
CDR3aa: CASSPPGQTNTGELFF
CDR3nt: TGTGCCAGCAGCCCTCCGGGACAGACGAACACCGGGGAGCTGTTTTTT

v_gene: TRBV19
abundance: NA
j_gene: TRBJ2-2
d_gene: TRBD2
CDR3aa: CAIGLAGGPGELFF
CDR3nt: TGTGCCATCGGACTAGCGGGGGGCCCCGGGGAGCTGTTTTTT

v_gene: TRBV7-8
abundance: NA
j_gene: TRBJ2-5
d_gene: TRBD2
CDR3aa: CASSRGTSGTGETQYF
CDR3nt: TGTGCCAGCAGCCGCGGGACTAGCGGGACGGGGGAGACCCAGTACTTC

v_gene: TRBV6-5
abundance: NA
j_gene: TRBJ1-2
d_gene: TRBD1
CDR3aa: CAIAMGTDINYGYTF
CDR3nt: TGTGCCATCGCTATGGGGACAGACATCAACTATGGCTACACCTTC

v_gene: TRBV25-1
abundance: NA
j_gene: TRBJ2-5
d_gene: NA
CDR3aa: CASSEPGRGETQYF
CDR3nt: TGTGCCAGCAGTGAACCGGGACGGGGTGAGACCCAGTACTTC

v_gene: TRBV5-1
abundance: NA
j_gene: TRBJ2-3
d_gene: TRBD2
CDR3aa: CASSSGLAARTDTQYF
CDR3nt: TGCGCCAGCAGCTCGGGACTAGCGGCTCGCACAGATACGCAGTATTTT

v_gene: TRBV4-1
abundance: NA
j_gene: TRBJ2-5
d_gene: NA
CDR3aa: CASSQVTGLLGETQYF
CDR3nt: TGCGCCAGCAGCCAAGTCACAGGGTTATTAGGAGAGACCCAGTACTTC

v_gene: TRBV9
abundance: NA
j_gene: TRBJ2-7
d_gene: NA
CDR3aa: CASSVAAASTYEQYF
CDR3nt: TGTGCCAGCAGCGTAGCGGCAGCCTCTACCTACGAGCAGTACTTC

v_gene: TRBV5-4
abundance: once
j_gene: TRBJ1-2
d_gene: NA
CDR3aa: CASSRDSLDYGYTF
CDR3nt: TGTGCCAGCAGCCGTGACAGTTTGGACTACGGCTACACCTTC

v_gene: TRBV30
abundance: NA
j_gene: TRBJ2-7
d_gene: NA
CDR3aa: CAWSVDGVGAREQYF
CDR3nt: TGTGCCTGGAGTGTTGATGGAGTCGGGGCTAGGGAGCAGTACTTC

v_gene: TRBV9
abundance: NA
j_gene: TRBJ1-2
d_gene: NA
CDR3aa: CASSLTTQTGSFLPSYGYTF
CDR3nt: TGTGCCAGCAGCCTAACCACTCAAACAGGGTCCTTTCTTCCCTCCTATGGCTACACCTTC

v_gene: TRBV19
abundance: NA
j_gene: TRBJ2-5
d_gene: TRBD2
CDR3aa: CASSIGLAGGGVGETQYF
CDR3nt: TGTGCCAGTAGTATAGGACTAGCGGGAGGAGGAGTAGGAGAGACCCAGTACTTC

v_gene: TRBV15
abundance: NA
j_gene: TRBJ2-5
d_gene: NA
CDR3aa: CATSRGPAVGETQYF
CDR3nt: TGTGCCACCAGCAGAGGTCCAGCTGTTGGTGAGACCCAGTACTTC

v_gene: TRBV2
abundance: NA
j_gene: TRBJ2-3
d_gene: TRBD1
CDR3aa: CASIGTGKKMNPGADTQYF
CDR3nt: TGTGCCAGCATTGGGACAGGGAAGAAGATGAACCCTGGGGCAGATACGCAGTATTTT

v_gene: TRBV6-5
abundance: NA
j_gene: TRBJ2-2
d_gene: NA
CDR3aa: CATQGGNTGELFF
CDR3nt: TGTGCCACCCAGGGTGGAAACACCGGGGAGCTGTTTTTT

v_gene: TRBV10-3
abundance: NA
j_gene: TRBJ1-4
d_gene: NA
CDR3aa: CATRPGGFGTNEKLFF
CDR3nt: TGTGCCACCCGTCCAGGCGGATTTGGAACTAATGAAAAACTGTTTTTT

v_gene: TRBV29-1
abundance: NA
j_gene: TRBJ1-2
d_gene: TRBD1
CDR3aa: CSVDPGTAHGYTF
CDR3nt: TGCAGCGTTGACCCCGGGACAGCGCACGGCTACACCTTC

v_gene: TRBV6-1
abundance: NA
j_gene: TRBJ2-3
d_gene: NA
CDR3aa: CASSAGRTTDTQYF
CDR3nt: TGTGCCAGCAGCGCCGGGAGAACCACAGATACGCAGTATTTT

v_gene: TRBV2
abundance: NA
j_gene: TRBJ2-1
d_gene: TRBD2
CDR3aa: CASGIAGGVNEQFF
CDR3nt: TGTGCCAGCGGGATAGCGGGAGGCGTCAATGAGCAGTTCTTC

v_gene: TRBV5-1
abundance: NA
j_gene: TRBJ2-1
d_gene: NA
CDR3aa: CASSLVGQAYNEQFF
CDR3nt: TGCGCCAGCAGCTTGGTGGGACAAGCCTACAATGAGCAGTTCTTC

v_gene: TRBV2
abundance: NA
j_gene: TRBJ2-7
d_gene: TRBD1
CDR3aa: CASTLGQIYEQYF
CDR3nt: TGTGCCAGTACCTTGGGACAGATCTACGAGCAGTACTTC

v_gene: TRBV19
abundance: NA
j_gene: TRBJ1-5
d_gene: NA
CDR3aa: CASRDGWTSNQPQHF
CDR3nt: TGTGCCAGTAGGGATGGGTGGACTAGCAATCAGCCCCAGCATTTT

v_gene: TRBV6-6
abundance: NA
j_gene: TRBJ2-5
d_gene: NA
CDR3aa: CASSPPSTETQYF
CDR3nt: TGTGCCAGCAGCCCGCCTAGCACGGAGACCCAGTACTTC

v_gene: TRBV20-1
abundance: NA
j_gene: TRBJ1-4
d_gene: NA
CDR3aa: CSAQTGEKLFF
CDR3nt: TGCAGTGCTCAAACAGGGGAAAAACTGTTTTTT

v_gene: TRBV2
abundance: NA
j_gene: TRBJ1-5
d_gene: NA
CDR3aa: CASMVEGAQPQHF
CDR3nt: TGTGCCAGCATGGTCGAGGGTGCTCAGCCCCAGCATTTT